A single sample gave rise to the 22 T cell receptor beta chains below, sequenced in a study of cytomegalovirus exposure and HLA in healthy donors. Primers for the PCR totalled 60 Vbeta and 13 Jbeta. TCRdb's copy holds only in-frame clones and misses some; the assay was immunoSEQ multiplex PCR. The sample lists over 50,000 clones, 89% seen once, with approximately 1.5% in the top ten. Sequenced sample: PBMCs. The source is a man aged 25-40 years in good health and CMV-seropositive.

V and J are TRBV6-6 and TRBJ2-1; TRBD2 matches 7 bases. Germline CDR1 reads MNHNY; CDR2 reads SVGAGI (reference sequence). This CDR3 region has 12 residues. V gave up 7 bases and J gave up 5 bases; unmatched junction bases: 2. This CDR3 reads CASKGLDNEQFF. Written as DNA, the CDR3 is TGTGCCAGCAAAGGACTAGACAATGAGCAGTTCTTC.

This clone was picked up one time. CDR3 protein: CASSFGSGGSSYNEQFF. The CDR3 DNA reads TGTGCCAGTAGTTTCGGATCGGGCGGGAGCTCCTACAATGAGCAGTTCTTC. The genes are TRBV19 and TRBJ2-1, with 7 bases aligning to TRBD2. The V segment lost 5 bases and the J segment 0 bases; nucleotides outside the gene matches: 10. Germline CDR1 LNHDA, CDR2 SQIVND (reference sequence). CDR3 size: 17 residues.

V usage is TRBV9 and J usage is TRBJ2-3, with a weak D call TRBD1 (6 bases). The V end lost 4 bases, the J end lost 3 bases, and 15 bases lay between the germline ends. The CDR3 is 15 amino acids. Germline V gene lookup returns CDR1 SGDLS and CDR2 YYNGEE. This CDR3 reads CASSPGADLTDTQYF. CDR3 DNA sequence: TGTGCCAGCAGCCCAGGGGCGGATCTAACAGATACGCAGTATTTT.

The V gene is TRBV28, the J gene TRBJ1-1, with no clear D. The V end lost 3 bases, the J end lost 4 bases, and 12 bases lay between the germline ends. This CDR3 region has 14 residues. The germline CDR1 and CDR2 sequences are MDHEN and SYDVKM. CDR3 in DNA: TGTGCCAGCAGTTTGAGGGCAGAAAGCACTGAAGCTTTCTTT. This translates into CASSLRAESTEAFF. Full variable domain (rest looked up from reference TRBV28 and TRBJ1-1): DVKVTQSSRYLVKRTGEKVFLECVQDMDHENMFWYRQDPGLGLRLIYFSYDVKMKEKGDIPEGYSVSREKKERFSLILESASTNQTSMYLCASSLRAESTEAFFGQGTRLTVV.

The chain combines TRBV9 with TRBJ2-3; D gene ambiguous. This CDR3 spans 12 amino acids. V was shortened by 3 bases and J by 6 bases, with 8 bases between the two germline ends. Germline CDR1 is SGDLS and CDR2 is YYNGEE. The CDR3 here is CASSAPMDTQYF. The CDR3 bases are TGTGCCAGCAGCGCTCCTATGGATACGCAGTATTTT.

This clone was observed a single time. J is TRBJ2-7 and V is TRBV10-3; TRBD1 agrees at 7 bases. The CDR3 runs to 13 residues. Germline trimming cut 8 bases from V and 2 bases from J; bases unmatched to any gene: 6. CDR1 is ENHRY, CDR2 SYGVKD, per germline. Here the CDR3 DNA reads TGTGCCATCGGCCGGGACAGAACCTACGAGCAGTACTTC. Protein product: CAIGRDRTYEQYF.

The V call is TRBV7-8, the J call TRBJ1-5, with D perhaps matching TRBD1 (5 bases). Trimming left V 4 bases short and J 7 bases short, with 14 bases between. Germline CDR1 and CDR2: SGHVS and FQNEAQ. This CDR3 is 14 amino acids long. The CDR3 DNA reads TGTGCCAGCAGCTCTCTTATGGGGCGGCAGCCCCAGCATTTT. This translates into CASSSLMGRQPQHF.

This clone has a single count. The J gene is TRBJ1-4, the V gene TRBV6-5; the match to TRBD1 covers 7 bases. From germline, CDR1 is MNHEY and CDR2 SVGAGI. The trim removed 6 bases at V and 8 bases at J, leaving 9 bases unmatched. This CDR3 region has 14 residues. The CDR3 loop reads CASRMTGLSEKLFF. CDR3 coding DNA: TGTGCCAGCAGGATGACAGGGCTTAGCGAAAAACTGTTTTTT.

The rearrangement uses TRBV5-6 and TRBJ1-6, with D perhaps matching TRBD1 (6 bases). V gave up 2 bases and J gave up 0 bases, with 15 bases separating them. The CDR3 is 18 amino acids. Germline lookup yields CDR1 SGHDT and CDR2 YYEEEE. CDR3 region: CASSFWTATSSYNSPLHF. In nucleotides, the CDR3 is TGTGCCAGCAGCTTCTGGACAGCTACAAGCTCCTATAATTCACCCCTCCACTTT. Using reference TRBV5-6 and TRBJ1-6 for the parts outside the CDR3, the full variable domain is DAGVTQSPTHLIKTRGQQVTLRCSPKSGHDTVSWYQQALGQGPQFIFQYYEEEERQRGNFPDRFSGHQFPNYSSELNVNALLLGDSALYLCASSFWTATSSYNSPLHFGNGTRLTVT.

This chain connects TRBV10-3 to TRBJ2-1, with 9 bases fitting TRBD2. The CDR3 sequence is 17 residues long. Germline V gene lookup returns CDR1 ENHRY and CDR2 SYGVKD. J was trimmed by 2 bases and V by 0 bases; bases with no gene match: 5. The CDR3 nucleotides read TGTGCCATCAGTGAGTCAGCGGCTAGCGGGACCTACAATGAGCAGTTCTTC. Its translation is CAISESAASGTYNEQFF.

This chain connects TRBV13 to TRBJ2-2, with TRBD2 identical over 12 bases. The CDR3 covers 16 residues. V dropped 5 bases and J dropped 3; count of bases not matched to a gene: 4. Germline V CDR1 and CDR2: PRHDT, FYEKMQ (reference sequence). The CDR3 DNA is TGTGCCAGCAGCCTCAGACTAGCGGGAGACACCGGGGAGCTGTTTTTT. Protein sequence: CASSLRLAGDTGELFF. The full variable domain, in which reference TRBV13 and TRBJ2-2 provide the parts outside the CDR3, is AAGVIQSPRHLIKEKRETATLKCYPIPRHDTVYWYQQGPGQDPQFLISFYEKMQSDKGSIPDRFSAQQFSDYHSELNMSSLELGDSALYFCASSLRLAGDTGELFFGEGSRLTVL.

The rearrangement uses TRBV11-2 and TRBJ1-1, with D unclear. The CDR3 sequence is 12 residues long. The V and J ends lost 2 bases and 3 bases respectively, with 4 bases between them. CDR1 is SGHAT and CDR2 is FQNNGV in the germline V gene. The CDR3 region is CASSLTYTEAFF. CDR3 in DNA: TGTGCCAGCAGCTTAACATACACTGAAGCTTTCTTT.

V usage is TRBV5-1 and J usage is TRBJ2-1; 8 nucleotides match TRBD2. The CDR3 is made up of 14 amino acids. Germline V gives CDR1 SGHRS, CDR2 YFSETQ. V lost 6 bases and J lost 0; bases outside the gene matches: 2. The CDR3 region has the DNA TGCGCCAGCAACCGGGAGGGCTCCTACAATGAGCAGTTCTTC. Translating gives CASNREGSYNEQFF.

V usage is TRBV12-5 and J usage is TRBJ1-1, with 8 bases that match TRBD1. CDR1 and CDR2 (germline): LGHNT, FRNRAP. CDR3 length: 14 amino acids. After removal of 9 bases from V and 5 bases from J, the junction contained 11 bases not matched to a gene. CDR3 protein: CASGRMDRVTEAFF. The DNA for the CDR3 is TGTGCTAGCGGAAGGATGGACAGGGTTACTGAAGCTTTCTTT.

V usage is TRBV11-2 and J usage is TRBJ2-7; 8 positions match TRBD2. The V and J ends lost 2 bases and 4 bases, in that order; junction bases with no gene match: 13. CDR1 and CDR2 (germline): SGHAT, FQNNGV. The CDR3 loop spans 17 amino acids. The chain's CDR3 is CASSLLASGHEVYEQYF. The CDR3 DNA sequence: TGTGCCAGCAGCTTATTGGCTAGCGGGCACGAAGTGTACGAGCAGTACTTC.

This chain uses TRBV29-1 with TRBJ1-1; D is ambiguous. The CDR3 consists of 13 residues. Trimming took 2 bases from V and 0 from J, leaving 7 bases between them. Germline V gene lookup returns CDR1 SQVTM and CDR2 ANQGSEA. In nucleotides, the CDR3 is TGCAGCGTTGAAAACAGACTGAACACTGAAGCTTTCTTT. Protein product: CSVENRLNTEAFF.

There are a few counts of this clone. The chain has TRBV29-1 and TRBJ2-4; 7 nucleotides match TRBD2. This CDR3 is built from 11 residues. The V gene end was trimmed by 4 bases and the J gene end by 9 bases; junction bases not matched to a gene: 3. Germline V gene data show CDR1 as SQVTM and CDR2 as ANQGSEA. The CDR3 region has the DNA TGCAGCGTTGGGTGGGGGGGCATTCAGTACTTC. Amino acids: CSVGWGGIQYF.

A single count supports this clone. This chain links TRBV5-1 with TRBJ2-7; TRBD2 matches 12 bases. The CDR3 is made up of 17 amino acids. From germline, CDR1 is SGHRS and CDR2 YFSETQ. The trim removed 0 bases at V and 6 bases at J, leaving 10 bases unmatched. The CDR3 DNA sequence: TGCGCCAGCAGCTTGGCGGGCCTAGCGGGAGGGCCATCCGAGCAGTACTTC. Translating it yields CASSLAGLAGGPSEQYF. The full variable domain, its missing parts supplied by reference TRBV5-1 and TRBJ2-7, is KAGVTQTPRYLIKTRGQQVTLSCSPISGHRSVSWYQQTPGQGLQFLFEYFSETQRNKGNFPGRFSGRQFSNSRSEMNVSTLELGDSALYLCASSLAGLAGGPSEQYFGPGTRLTVT.

This chain connects TRBV2 to TRBJ1-2; D is possibly TRBD1 (5 bases). V dropped 3 bases and J dropped 7 bases, with 18 bases sitting between them. The germline V gene has CDR1 SNHLY and CDR2 FYNNEI. This CDR3 is built from 15 residues. Written as DNA, the CDR3 is TGTGCCAGCAGTGAGAGACAGACCGAAGTTGGTGGCTACACCTTC. This translates into CASSERQTEVGGYTF. The entire variable domain, with the rest obtained from reference TRBV2 and TRBJ1-2, is as follows: EPEVTQTPSHQVTQMGQEVILRCVPISNHLYFYWYRQILGQKVEFLVSFYNNEISEKSEIFDDQFSVERPDGSNFTLKIRSTKLEDSAMYFCASSERQTEVGGYTFGSGTRLTVV.

The gene calls are TRBV2 and TRBJ2-3, with D tentatively TRBD1 (6 bases). The V end was cut by 8 bases, the J end by 5 bases, with 23 bases between. Germline CDR1 reads SNHLY; CDR2 reads FYNNEI. CDR3 length equals 16 residues. CDR3 in amino acids: CASLNLRGGTEDTQYF. As DNA, the CDR3 is TGTGCCAGCCTTAACCTCCGTGGGGGCACGGAAGATACGCAGTATTTT.

The rearrangement links TRBV6-1 to TRBJ2-7; TRBD2 is a possible D gene (6 bases). The germline V gene has CDR1 MNHNS and CDR2 SASEGT. The V end was cut by 3 bases, the J end by 2 bases, with 14 bases between. This CDR3 comprises 15 residues. The CDR3 is CASSEKGGKTYEQYF. The CDR3 coding sequence is TGTGCCAGCAGTGAGAAAGGCGGGAAAACCTACGAGCAGTACTTC.

This clone was observed once. The gene calls are TRBV15 and TRBJ1-6, with D unclear. The CDR3 is 15 residues long. The germline V gene encodes CDR1 LNHNV and CDR2 YYDKDF (reference sequence). The V end was cut by 0 bases, the J end by 9 bases, with 12 bases between. The chain's CDR3 is CATSRDAAEFSPLHF. The CDR3 DNA sequence: TGTGCCACCAGCAGAGATGCGGCAGAGTTTTCACCCCTCCACTTT.